The 24 T cell receptor beta chains listed next were all sequenced from one sample in a study of response to subunit inactivated influenza vaccine. A single record per CDR3 protein comes from TCRdb applying MiXCR to the RT-PCR reads. The table records 280,000 or so distinct CDR3 sequences, 20% to 25% of them present only once. The sample consisted of PBMCs from blood, taken about 20 months after vaccination. These receptors were obtained from a man between 50 and 75 years old who received an inactivated influenza vaccine.

This clonotype was picked up a small number of times. The rearrangement uses TRBV5-1 and TRBJ2-3, with D hard to call. Per the germline V gene, CDR1 is SGHRS and CDR2 is YFSETQ. The germline V and J ends were trimmed by 0 bases and 6 bases, with 8 bases remaining between them. This CDR3 comprises 13 residues. CDR3 coding DNA: TGCGCCAGCAGCTTGGGGGTATCTGATACGCAGTATTTT. Translated: CASSLGVSDTQYF.

The chain carries TRBV7-2 and TRBJ1-3; D unresolved. From germline, CDR1 is SGHTA and CDR2 FQGNSA. V was trimmed by 4 bases and J by 0 bases, leaving 13 bases between them. CDR3 length: 16 amino acids. The chain's CDR3 is CASSSVAPHSGNTIYF. Here the CDR3 DNA reads TGTGCCAGCAGCTCTGTCGCGCCTCACTCTGGAAACACCATATATTTT.

This clonotype was observed a few times. V usage is TRBV2 and J usage is TRBJ1-1, with unresolved D. Germline V gene data show CDR1 as SNHLY and CDR2 as FYNNEI. The ends were cut back, 3 bases at V and 7 bases at J, with 12 bases in the middle. This CDR3 is built from 13 residues. CDR3 protein: CASSEFGYFEAFF. The CDR3, as DNA: TGTGCCAGCAGTGAGTTCGGCTATTTTGAAGCTTTCTTT.

This clonotype was detected a few times. The chain uses TRBV12-3 or TRBV12-4 and TRBJ1-3; perhaps TRBD1 as D (5 bases). The V end lost 7 bases, the J end lost 0 bases, and 13 bases lay between the germline ends. This CDR3 region has 15 residues. The CDR3 DNA sequence: TGTGCCAGCAAACCACCGGGACCCTCTGGAAACACCATATATTTT. Translating gives CASKPPGPSGNTIYF.

This clonotype was seen more than once but under ten times. The rearrangement uses TRBV11-2 and TRBJ2-3, with a weak D call TRBD1 (5 bases). Deletions cut 0 bases from V and 2 bases from J, with 9 bases between. The CDR3 spans 15 residues. The germline gives CDR1 SGHAT, CDR2 FQNNGV. The CDR3 spells CASSLDGAYTDTQYF. For the CDR3, the DNA is TGTGCCAGCAGCTTAGATGGGGCCTACACAGATACGCAGTATTTT.

The chain's CDR3 is CASSWQRNQPQHF. CDR3 in DNA: TGTGCCAGTAGCTGGCAGCGCAATCAGCCCCAGCATTTT. The genes are TRBV19 and TRBJ1-5; D gene unclear. Germline V gives CDR1 LNHDA, CDR2 SQIVND (reference sequence). Between the trimmed V and J ends, which lost 6 bases and 2 bases, there was a span of 8 bases. The CDR3 loop spans 13 amino acids.

This clonotype was seen only a few times. The chain employs TRBV6-1 and TRBJ1-3; 7 nucleotides agree with TRBD1. Germline assignment: CDR1 MNHNS and CDR2 SASEGT. This CDR3 comprises 13 residues. Trimming at V came to 6 bases and at J to 6 bases, leaving 5 bases not matched to a gene. The CDR3 spells CASRTGNENTIYF. CDR3 DNA sequence: TGTGCCAGCAGGACAGGGAATGAAAACACCATATATTTT.

The chain combines TRBV28 with TRBJ1-2; D is unresolved. The CDR3 has 11 amino acids. Trimming took 3 bases from V and 8 from J, leaving 7 bases between them. Per the germline V gene, CDR1 is MDHEN and CDR2 is SYDVKM. In DNA, the CDR3 is TGTGCCAGCAGTTTCCACAACGGCTACACCTTC. Protein: CASSFHNGYTF.

The V and J genes are TRBV20-1 and TRBJ1-4, with 7 bases matching TRBD1. Germline CDR1 and CDR2: DFQATT and SNEGSKA (reference sequence). CDR3 length: 14 residues. V lost 6 bases, J lost 3 bases, and 7 bases stayed unmatched. The CDR3 loop reads CSAATGMPNEKLFF. Here the CDR3 DNA reads TGCAGTGCGGCGACAGGGATGCCTAATGAAAAACTGTTTTTT.

The chain carries TRBV29-1 and TRBJ1-1, with D possibly being TRBD1 (6 bases). Per the germline V gene, CDR1 is SQVTM and CDR2 is ANQGSEA. V was clipped by 4 bases and J by 3 bases, with 12 bases between them. This CDR3 is 13 amino acids long. The CDR3 reads CSVGVRGDTEAFF. DNA for the CDR3: TGCAGCGTTGGGGTCAGGGGTGACACTGAAGCTTTCTTT.

This clonotype was detected a few times. J is TRBJ1-4 and V is TRBV5-8, with D possibly being TRBD1 (6 bases). Deletions cut 0 bases from V and 7 bases from J, with 16 bases between. Germline V gene data show CDR1 as SGHTS and CDR2 as YDEGEE. The CDR3 runs to 16 residues. CDR3 nucleotide sequence: TGTGCCAGCAGCTTGGTGCAGGGGCTACCCGCTGAAAAACTGTTTTTT. It is translated as CASSLVQGLPAEKLFF.

V gene TRBV21-1 combines with J gene TRBJ2-5; the table names TRBD2, a call not compared with the DNA. TRBV21-1 is designated a pseudogene. The CDR3 sequence is 16 residues long. Here the CDR3 reads CASSKTLLANQETQYF. The CDR3 coding sequence is TGTGCCAGCAGCAAAACGTTACTAGCGAATCAAGAGACCCAGTACTTC.

The chain has TRBV20-1 and TRBJ1-1, with D possibly TRBD1 on 5 matching bases. The V and J ends lost 5 bases and 4 bases respectively, with 14 bases between them. The CDR3 has 13 residues. Germline values: CDR1 DFQATT, CDR2 SNEGSKA (reference sequence). The CDR3 DNA is TGCAGTGCTCGTGTGCAGGGAGGCACTGAAGCTTTCTTT. This translates into CSARVQGGTEAFF.

The chain carries TRBV11-2 and TRBJ2-5; D not resolved. The CDR3 is 13 amino acids. V gave up 4 bases and J gave up 4 bases, with 10 bases separating them. The V gene's germline CDR1 is SGHAT and CDR2 FQNNGV. This CDR3 reads CASSYGVRETQYF. The CDR3 bases are TGTGCCAGCAGCTATGGGGTCCGAGAGACCCAGTACTTC. Looking up the rest from reference TRBV11-2 and TRBJ2-5 gives the full variable domain: EAGVAQSPRYKIIEKRQSVAFWCNPISGHATLYWYQQILGQGPKLLIQFQNNGVVDDSQLPKDRFSAERLKGVDSTLKIQPAKLEDSAVYLCASSYGVRETQYFGPGTRLLVL.

Details on this clonotype: The junction and the germline gene differ at one end; a read error may be behind it. V and J are TRBV20-1 and TRBJ2-1; D is perhaps TRBD2 (6 bases). Germline V gene sequence: CDR1 DFQATT, CDR2 SNEGSKA (reference sequence). This CDR3 has 15 residues. DNA of the CDR3: TGCGGTGCTAGAGATTCCGGGACTGACTTCAATGAGCAGTTCTTC. Translated, it gives CGARDSGTDFNEQFF.

This clonotype was counted only a few times. This chain links TRBV3-1 with TRBJ1-5, with D perhaps TRBD1 (5 bases). Germline lookup yields CDR1 LGHDT and CDR2 YNNKEL (reference sequence). The CDR3 runs 14 residues. Deletions cut 2 bases from V and 3 bases from J, with 8 bases between. The DNA of the CDR3 is TGTGCCAGCAGCCAAATGGACACCAATCAGCCCCAGCATTTT. Amino acid sequence: CASSQMDTNQPQHF.

The chain joins TRBV12-3 or TRBV12-4 to TRBJ2-7; D unclear. This CDR3 spans 11 amino acids. With 5 bases removed from V and 6 bases from J, the gap between germline ends came to 8 bases. CDR3 nucleotide sequence: TGTGCCAGCAGTCTGACAAGCGAGCAGTACTTC. Translating it yields CASSLTSEQYF.

The gene calls are TRBV6-5 and TRBJ2-7, with D possibly matching TRBD1 (5 bases). V was pared by 2 bases and J by 3 bases, with 8 bases between. The CDR3 extends over 13 amino acids. In germline, CDR1 is MNHEY, CDR2 SVGAGI. The CDR3 loop reads CASSYGTGYEQYF. Here the CDR3 DNA reads TGTGCCAGCAGTTACGGTACAGGCTACGAGCAGTACTTC.

The genes are TRBV7-2 and TRBJ1-1; D not certain. In germline, CDR1 is SGHTA, CDR2 FQGNSA. The V gene lost 4 bases and the J gene lost 5 bases, with 14 bases spanning the gap. The CDR3 is made up of 14 amino acids. This CDR3 reads CASSSRFGRTEAFF. The CDR3 DNA follows: TGTGCCAGCAGCTCCCGGTTCGGTCGGACTGAAGCTTTCTTT.

V gene TRBV7-8 combines with J gene TRBJ1-5; D is unresolved. V was shortened by 5 bases and J by 0 bases, with 20 bases between the two germline ends. This CDR3 has 18 amino acids. From germline, CDR1 is SGHVS and CDR2 FQNEAQ. The CDR3 DNA reads as TGTGCCAGCAGCGAACGACGCTCCGGGCCATATAGCAATCAGCCCCAGCATTTT. This sequence encodes CASSERRSGPYSNQPQHF.

This chain connects TRBV24-1 to TRBJ1-2, with D possibly TRBD1 on 6 matching bases. This CDR3 contains 13 residues. V was shortened by 5 bases and J by 3 bases, with 9 bases between the two germline ends. CDR1 is KGHDR, CDR2 SFDVKD, per germline. Written as DNA, the CDR3 is TGTGCCACCAGTGCGAGGGGGGACTATGGCTACACCTTC. Translation: CATSARGDYGYTF.

This clonotype was observed a handful of times. The chain employs TRBV30 and TRBJ1-1; 8 bases align to TRBD1. Trimming removed 5 bases from V and 0 bases from J; junction bases left unmatched: 5. The CDR3 loop spans 14 amino acids. Germline CDR1 reads GTSNPN; CDR2 reads SVGIG (reference sequence). CDR3 loop: CAWVNRGLNTEAFF. DNA of the CDR3: TGTGCCTGGGTAAACAGGGGGTTGAACACTGAAGCTTTCTTT.

V usage is TRBV7-2 and J usage is TRBJ2-1; 7 nucleotides align to TRBD1. Germline V gene data show CDR1 as SGHTA and CDR2 as FQGNSA. The CDR3 spans 13 residues. The junction had 2 bases not matched to a gene; V was cut back by 9 bases and J by 0 bases. This CDR3 is CARTGSSYNEQFF. The CDR3 coding sequence is TGTGCCAGGACAGGGAGCTCCTACAATGAGCAGTTCTTC.

The genes are TRBV6-5 and TRBJ2-5, with 13 positions matching TRBD2. The J segment lost 5 bases and the V segment lost 4 bases, leaving 1 base of the junction unmatched. The germline gives CDR1 MNHEY, CDR2 SVGAGI. This CDR3 has 14 amino acids. The CDR3 DNA sequence: TGTGCCAGCAGTTGGACTAGCGGGGGCGAGACCCAGTACTTC. It encodes CASSWTSGGETQYF.